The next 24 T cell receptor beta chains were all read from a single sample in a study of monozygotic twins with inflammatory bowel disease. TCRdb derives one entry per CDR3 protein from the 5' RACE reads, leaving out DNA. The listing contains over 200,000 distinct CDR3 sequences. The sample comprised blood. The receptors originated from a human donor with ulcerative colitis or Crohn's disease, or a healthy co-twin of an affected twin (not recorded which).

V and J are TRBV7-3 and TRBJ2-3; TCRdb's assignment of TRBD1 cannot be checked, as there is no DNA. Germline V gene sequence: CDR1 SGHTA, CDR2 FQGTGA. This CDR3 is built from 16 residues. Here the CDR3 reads CASSLRGGQGTDTQYF.

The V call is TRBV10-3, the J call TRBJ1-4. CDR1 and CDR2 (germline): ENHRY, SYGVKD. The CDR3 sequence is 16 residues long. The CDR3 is CAISDAGAKGREKLFF.

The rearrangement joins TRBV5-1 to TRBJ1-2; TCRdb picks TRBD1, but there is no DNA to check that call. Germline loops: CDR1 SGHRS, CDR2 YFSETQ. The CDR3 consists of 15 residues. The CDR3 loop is CASSPGTGGPAGYTF.

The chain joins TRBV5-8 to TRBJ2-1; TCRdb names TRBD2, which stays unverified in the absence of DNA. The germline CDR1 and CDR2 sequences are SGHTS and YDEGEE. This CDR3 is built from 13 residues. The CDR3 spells CASSGEELVEQFF.

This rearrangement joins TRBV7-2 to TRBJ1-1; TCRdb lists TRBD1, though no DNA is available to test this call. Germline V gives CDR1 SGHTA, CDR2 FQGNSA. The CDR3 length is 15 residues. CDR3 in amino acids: CASSLVGTGFTEAFF. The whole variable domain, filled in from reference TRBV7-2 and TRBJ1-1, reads GAGVSQSPSNKVTEKGKDVELRCDPISGHTALYWYRQSLGQGLEFLIYFQGNSAPDKSGLPSDRFSAERTGGSVSTLTIQRTQQEDSAVYLCASSLVGTGFTEAFFGQGTRLTVV.

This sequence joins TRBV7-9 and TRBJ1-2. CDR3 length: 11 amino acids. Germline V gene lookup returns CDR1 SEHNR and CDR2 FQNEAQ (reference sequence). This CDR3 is CASSLAYGYTF.

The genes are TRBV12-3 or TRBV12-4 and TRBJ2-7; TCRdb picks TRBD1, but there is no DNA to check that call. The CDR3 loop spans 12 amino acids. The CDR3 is CASSPGHYEQYF.

The CDR3 loop reads CASSSGLAGEHEQFF. V and J are TRBV6-5 and TRBJ2-1; TCRdb designates TRBD2, a call that cannot be tested without DNA. Germline-derived CDR1 and CDR2 are MNHEY and SVGAGI. This CDR3 has 15 residues.

The CDR3 region is CATSAGLAAYEQYF. This chain links TRBV15 with TRBJ2-7; TCRdb's assignment of TRBD2 cannot be checked, as there is no DNA. CDR1 is LNHNV, CDR2 YYDKDF, per germline (reference sequence). The CDR3 extends over 14 amino acids.

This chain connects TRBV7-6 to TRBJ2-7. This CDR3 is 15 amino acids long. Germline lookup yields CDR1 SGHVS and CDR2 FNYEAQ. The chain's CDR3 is CASSLAGESSYEQYF.

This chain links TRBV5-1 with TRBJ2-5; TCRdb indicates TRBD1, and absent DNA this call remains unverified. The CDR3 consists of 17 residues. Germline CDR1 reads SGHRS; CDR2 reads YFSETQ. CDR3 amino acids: CASSLGTGGATQETQYF.

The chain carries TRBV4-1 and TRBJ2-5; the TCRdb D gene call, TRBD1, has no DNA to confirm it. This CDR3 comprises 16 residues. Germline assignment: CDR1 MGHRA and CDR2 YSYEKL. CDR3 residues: CASSLMGGGLLETQYF.

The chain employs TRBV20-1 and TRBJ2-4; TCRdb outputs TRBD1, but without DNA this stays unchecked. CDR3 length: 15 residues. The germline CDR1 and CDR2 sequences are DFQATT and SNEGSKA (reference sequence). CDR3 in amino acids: CSARPPGTGPIEEYF.

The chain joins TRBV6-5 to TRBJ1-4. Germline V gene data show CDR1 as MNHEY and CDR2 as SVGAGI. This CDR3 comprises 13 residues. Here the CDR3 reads CASSLRISEKLFF.

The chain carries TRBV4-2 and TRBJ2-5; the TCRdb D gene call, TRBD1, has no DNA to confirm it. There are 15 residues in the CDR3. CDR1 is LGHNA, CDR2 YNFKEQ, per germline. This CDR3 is CASSLYGGRQETQYF.

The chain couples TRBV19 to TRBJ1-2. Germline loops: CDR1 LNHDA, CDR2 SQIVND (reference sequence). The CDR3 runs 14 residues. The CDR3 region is CASSSPGTSSGYTF.

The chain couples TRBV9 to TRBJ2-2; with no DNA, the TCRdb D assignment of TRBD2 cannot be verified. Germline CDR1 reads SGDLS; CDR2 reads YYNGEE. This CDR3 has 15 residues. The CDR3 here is CASSVGGGSTGELFF. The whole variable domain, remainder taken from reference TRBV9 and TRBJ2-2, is DSGVTQTPKHLITATGQRVTLRCSPRSGDLSVYWYQQSLDQGLQFLIQYYNGEERAKGNILERFSAQQFPDLHSELNLSSLELGDSALYFCASSVGGGSTGELFFGEGSRLTVL.

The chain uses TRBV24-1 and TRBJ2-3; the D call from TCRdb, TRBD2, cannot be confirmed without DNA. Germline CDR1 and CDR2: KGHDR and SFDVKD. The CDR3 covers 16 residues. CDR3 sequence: CATSDPEGEGTDTQYF.

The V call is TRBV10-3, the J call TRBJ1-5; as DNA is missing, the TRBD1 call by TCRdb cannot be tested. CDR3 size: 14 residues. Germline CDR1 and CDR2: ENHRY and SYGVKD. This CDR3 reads CAISGRQGNQPQHF.

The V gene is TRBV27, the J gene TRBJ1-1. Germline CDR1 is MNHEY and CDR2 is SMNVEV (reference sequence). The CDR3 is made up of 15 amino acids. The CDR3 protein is CASSLSPLTNTEAFF.

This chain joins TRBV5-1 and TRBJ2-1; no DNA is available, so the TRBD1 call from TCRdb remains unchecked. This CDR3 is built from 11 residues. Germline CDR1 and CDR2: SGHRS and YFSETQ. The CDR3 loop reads CASGGGGEQFF.

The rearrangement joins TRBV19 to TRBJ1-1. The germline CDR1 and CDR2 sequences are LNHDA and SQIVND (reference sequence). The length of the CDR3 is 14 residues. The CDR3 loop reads CASRMEGKNTEAFF. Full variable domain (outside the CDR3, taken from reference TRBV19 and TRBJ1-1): DGGITQSPKYLFRKEGQNVTLSCEQNLNHDAMYWYRQDPGQGLRLIYYSQIVNDFQKGDIAEGYSVSREKKESFPLTVTSAQKNPTAFYLCASRMEGKNTEAFFGQGTRLTVV.

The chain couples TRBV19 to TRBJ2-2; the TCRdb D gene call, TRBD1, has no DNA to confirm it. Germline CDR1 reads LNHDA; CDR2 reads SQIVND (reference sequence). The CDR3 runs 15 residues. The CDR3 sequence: CASSKQVLNTGELFF.

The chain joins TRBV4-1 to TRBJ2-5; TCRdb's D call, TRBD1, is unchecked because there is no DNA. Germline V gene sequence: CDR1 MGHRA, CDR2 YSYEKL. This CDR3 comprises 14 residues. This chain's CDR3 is CASSRDRDQETQYF.